Below, 19 T cell receptor beta chains from the same sample are listed, as sequenced in a study of Ad26.COV2.S vaccination and SARS-CoV-2 variants. Specified treatment: 15 to 20 received Ad26.COV2.S at low or high dose, single or two shots; about 5 received placebo; per-sample allocation not given. Collection of samples fell on day 63 after the first vaccine or placebo injection. Profiling relied on immunoSEQ multiplex PCR, and the TCRdb table lists in-frame clones only, not all of them. The sample consists of hundreds of thousands of clones, over 75% of them appearing once. The sample here was peripheral blood, taken in a trial of Ad26.COV2.S vaccine versus placebo. These TCRs come from a person aged 18 to 65 who received the Ad26.COV2.S COVID-19 vaccine or a placebo.

The gene calls are TRBV7-3 and TRBJ2-1, with 14 bases aligning to TRBD2. CDR3 length: 15 residues. The germline CDR1 and CDR2 sequences are SGHTA and FQGTGA. Germline trimming cut 5 bases from V and 10 bases from J; bases unmatched to any gene: 7. The CDR3 is CASSNSGTSGGEQFF. DNA of the CDR3: TGTGCCAGCAGCAATTCCGGGACTAGCGGGGGCGAGCAGTTCTTC.

DNA for the CDR3: TGTGCCAGCAGCTTTCGAACGCCAATTACGCAGTATTTT. Its protein product is CASSFRTPITQYF. The V call is TRBV7-2, the J call TRBJ2-3, with D hard to call. CDR3 length equals 13 residues. V was shortened by 3 bases and J by 8 bases, with 12 bases between the two germline ends. Germline V gene lookup returns CDR1 SGHTA and CDR2 FQGNSA. Together with reference TRBV7-2 and TRBJ2-3, the CDR3 gives the full variable domain: GAGVSQSPSNKVTEKGKDVELRCDPISGHTALYWYRQSLGQGLEFLIYFQGNSAPDKSGLPSDRFSAERTGGSVSTLTIQRTQQEDSAVYLCASSFRTPITQYFGPGTRLTVL.

This clone has a single count. In DNA, the CDR3 is TGTGCCAGCAGCGTAGCTGGGACAGGGTACACTGAAGCTTTCTTT. Amino acid sequence: CASSVAGTGYTEAFF. The chain employs TRBV9 and TRBJ1-1; 9 positions match TRBD1. CDR1 is SGDLS, CDR2 YYNGEE, per germline. J lost 3 bases, V lost 0 bases, and 3 bases had no gene match. The CDR3 loop spans 15 amino acids.

The chain is built from TRBV5-5 and TRBJ2-7; no definite D call. The CDR3 spans 11 residues. The V gene's germline CDR1 is SGHKS and CDR2 YYEKEE (reference sequence). V lost 4 bases to trimming and J lost 7 bases, with 9 bases between them. This CDR3 reads CASSRTREQYF. The CDR3 nucleotides read TGTGCCAGCAGCCGGACCAGGGAGCAGTACTTC.

This clone appeared once. The chain joins TRBV3-1 (or the pseudogene TRBV3-2) to TRBJ1-2; maybe TRBD1 (5 bases). Germline V gives CDR1 LGHDT, CDR2 YNNKEL (reference sequence). This CDR3 is built from 14 residues. Trimming pared 0 bases from V and 1 base from J, leaving 6 bases between. DNA of the CDR3: TGTGCCAGCAGCCAAGAAGGGGATAACTATGGCTACACCTTC. As protein: CASSQEGDNYGYTF.

This clone was observed at least ten times. The V call is TRBV27, the J call TRBJ1-4; D ambiguous. The germline CDR1 and CDR2 sequences are MNHEY and SMNVEV (reference sequence). Trimming cost V 5 bases and J 8 bases, with 18 bases left between them. This CDR3 has 15 residues. The CDR3 DNA sequence: TGTGCCAGCAGTGGGATGTCGACTCCGGGGGAAAAACTGTTTTTT. It codes for CASSGMSTPGEKLFF.

The V and J genes are TRBV4-2 and TRBJ1-3, with D hard to call. The CDR3 consists of 17 residues. CDR1 LGHNA and CDR2 YNFKEQ come from the germline V gene. Trimming took off 1 base at V and 0 bases at J, with 13 bases between the two ends. The CDR3 bases are TGTGCCAGCAGCCAAGCATACTCGGCGAGCTCTGGAAACACCATATATTTT. It codes for CASSQAYSASSGNTIYF.

The rearrangement uses TRBV19 and TRBJ1-3, with 7 bases that match TRBD1. J lost 2 bases, V lost 7 bases, and 5 bases had no gene match. This CDR3 is built from 14 residues. The germline V gene has CDR1 LNHDA and CDR2 SQIVND (reference sequence). As DNA, the CDR3 is TGTGCCAGTACTTTCGGGACAGCTGGAAACACCATATATTTT. Translation: CASTFGTAGNTIYF. Complete variable domain (other parts from reference TRBV19 and TRBJ1-3): DGGITQSPKYLFRKEGQNVTLSCEQNLNHDAMYWYRQDPGQGLRLIYYSQIVNDFQKGDIAEGYSVSREKKESFPLTVTSAQKNPTAFYLCASTFGTAGNTIYFGEGSWLTVV.

The chain carries TRBV6-6 and TRBJ2-7; D could derive from TRBD1 or TRBD2 (6 bases each). V was clipped by 5 bases and J by 3 bases, with 14 bases between them. The CDR3 has 14 amino acids. Germline V gene lookup returns CDR1 MNHNY and CDR2 SVGAGI (reference sequence). The CDR3 here is CASSIGGGDYEQYF. The CDR3 coding sequence is TGTGCCAGCAGTATAGGAGGGGGTGACTACGAGCAGTACTTC.

The rearrangement links TRBV6-5 to TRBJ2-5; D gene ambiguous. V was shortened by 0 bases and J by 0 bases, with 5 bases between the two germline ends. CDR1 and CDR2 from the germline V gene are MNHEY and SVGAGI. This CDR3 comprises 14 residues. This CDR3 is CASSYSTHQETQYF. As DNA, the CDR3 is TGTGCCAGCAGTTACTCGACCCACCAAGAGACCCAGTACTTC.

V and J are TRBV3-1 (or the pseudogene TRBV3-2) and TRBJ2-7, with TRBD1 identical over 7 bases. The CDR3 runs 13 residues. V was clipped by 10 bases and J by 5 bases; unmatched bases: 11. CDR1 and CDR2 from the germline V gene are LGHDT and YNNKEL (reference sequence). The CDR3 nucleotides read TGTGCCACCAAACAGGGGTCAGGCCACGAGCAGTACTTC. The encoded protein is CATKQGSGHEQYF.

V gene TRBV12-3 or TRBV12-4 combines with J gene TRBJ1-1; maybe TRBD1 (5 bases). Trimming cost V 6 bases and J 4 bases, with 12 bases left between them. This CDR3 is built from 13 residues. DNA for the CDR3: TGTGCCAGCAGGGGGACTTTGACCACTGAAGCTTTCTTT. Translating gives CASRGTLTTEAFF.

This rearrangement joins TRBV6-4 to TRBJ1-5; TRBD1 aligns across 9 bases. Per germline, CDR1 MRHNA and CDR2 SNTAGT. Germline trimming cut 5 bases from V and 6 bases from J; bases unmatched to any gene: 8. The CDR3 sequence is 15 residues long. The CDR3 reads CASSPSGTGSQPQHF. The CDR3, as DNA: TGTGCCAGCAGTCCCTCCGGGACAGGGTCTCAGCCCCAGCATTTT.

Remarks on this clone: An end of the junction does not agree with germline; a read error may underlie this. The J gene is TRBJ2-7, the V gene TRBV18, with 9 bases identical to TRBD2. This CDR3 is 14 amino acids long. Looked up from germline, CDR1 is KGHSH and CDR2 is LQKENI. The CDR3 is CASSPRGGSHEQYF. CDR3 bases: TGTGCCAGCTCACCGCGGGGGGGCTCCCACGAGCAGTACTTC.

The J gene is TRBJ1-2, the V gene TRBV6-1; possibly TRBD1 for D (5 bases). This CDR3 region has 12 residues. V was clipped by 8 bases and J by 4 bases, with 11 bases between them. CDR1 and CDR2 from the germline V gene are MNHNS and SASEGT. The CDR3 loop reads CASGGDFYGYTF. The CDR3 DNA sequence: TGTGCCAGCGGAGGGGATTTCTATGGCTACACCTTC.

The chain is built from TRBV27 and TRBJ1-1, with TRBD1 matching 7 bases. The CDR3 is 18 amino acids. Germline CDR1 is MNHEY and CDR2 is SMNVEV (reference sequence). Trimming took 5 bases from V and 3 from J; bases not matched to a gene: 18. This CDR3 reads CASSPPLGRGWGYTEAFF. For the CDR3, the DNA is TGTGCCAGCAGTCCCCCCCTGGGCAGGGGGTGGGGGTACACTGAAGCTTTCTTT.

The V and J genes are TRBV25-1 and TRBJ1-1; perhaps TRBD1 as D (5 bases). This CDR3 is built from 14 residues. V lost 5 bases and J lost 4, with 14 bases in between. The germline V gene encodes CDR1 MGHDK and CDR2 SYGVNS. The CDR3 DNA sequence: TGTGCCAGCAGTAGTGGGGGTGGGAGCACTGAAGCTTTCTTT. Residues: CASSSGGGSTEAFF.

The rearrangement joins TRBV7-3 to TRBJ2-1; D tentatively reads TRBD1 or TRBD2 (5 bases each). CDR1 is SGHTA, CDR2 FQGTGA, per germline. This CDR3 has 16 amino acids. V shed 2 bases and J shed 2 bases, with 13 bases lying between them. CDR3 nucleotide sequence: TGTGCCAGCAGCTTACGGGCCAGGGAGCCCTACAATGAGCAGTTCTTC. It yields the protein CASSLRAREPYNEQFF.

As for this clone: Other nucleotide sequences from this sample produce the same CDR3. The chain is built from TRBV5-1 and TRBJ1-1; D not certain. The CDR3 totals 14 residues. CDR1 is SGHRS and CDR2 is YFSETQ in the germline V gene. V dropped 0 bases and J dropped 2 bases, with 8 bases sitting between them. CDR3 region: CASSLGQENTEAFF. The CDR3 nucleotides are TGCGCCAGCAGCTTGGGGCAGGAAAACACTGAAGCTTTCTTT.